The 25 T cell receptor beta chains presented below share a single source sample, sequenced in a study of blood T cell repertoires in COVID-19. Sequencing was performed with immunoSEQ multiplex PCR; in TCRdb, only in-frame clones are kept and a portion is missing. The sample lists under 200,000 clones, roughly 80% occurring once. Sequencing was done on a sample of peripheral blood. Receptors originate from a man aged 55 to 69 with active or convalescent COVID-19.

The chain is built from TRBV5-8 and TRBJ2-3, with 13 bases aligning to TRBD2. J gave up 5 bases and V 7 bases, and 7 bases lay outside the gene matches. Per the germline V gene, CDR1 is SGHTS and CDR2 is YDEGEE. CDR3 length equals 15 residues. The CDR3: CASEETSGRLDTQYF. The CDR3 DNA reads as TGTGCCAGCGAAGAGACTAGCGGGAGGTTAGATACGCAGTATTTT.

The genes are TRBV7-3 and TRBJ2-1, with a possible D match to TRBD1 (5 bases). The V end was cut by 0 bases, the J end by 0 bases, with 6 bases between. Germline loops: CDR1 SGHTA, CDR2 FQGTGA. There are 15 residues in the CDR3. The CDR3 sequence is CASSLTGPSYNEQFF. The CDR3 DNA reads as TGTGCCAGCAGCTTAACGGGGCCCTCCTACAATGAGCAGTTCTTC.

The chain uses TRBV5-4 and TRBJ1-1, with 9 bases identical to TRBD1. Germline lookup yields CDR1 SGHNT and CDR2 YYREEE (reference sequence). Unmatched junction bases numbered 5, after V lost 4 bases and J lost 7 bases. This CDR3 contains 13 residues. CDR3 region: CASSVGTGFEAFF. The CDR3 DNA reads TGTGCCAGCAGCGTCGGGACAGGGTTTGAAGCTTTCTTT. The full variable domain, its missing parts supplied by reference TRBV5-4 and TRBJ1-1, is ETGVTQSPTHLIKTRGQQVTLRCSSQSGHNTVSWYQQALGQGPQFIFQYYREEENGRGNFPPRFSGLQFPNYSSELNVNALELDDSALYLCASSVGTGFEAFFGQGTRLTVV.

V and J are TRBV28 and TRBJ2-7, with D tentatively TRBD2 (7 bases). CDR1 is MDHEN and CDR2 is SYDVKM in the germline V gene. The CDR3 loop spans 17 amino acids. The germline V and J ends were trimmed by 4 bases and 3 bases, with 22 bases remaining between them. CDR3 DNA sequence: TGTGCCAGCAGTTCCCCGTGGGGGGGGGCCTCTTACTACGAGCAGTACTTC. Its translation is CASSSPWGGASYYEQYF.

The rearrangement links TRBV6-6 to TRBJ2-7; 9 positions match TRBD1. Germline trimming cut 5 bases from V and 6 bases from J; bases unmatched to any gene: 11. Germline values: CDR1 MNHNY, CDR2 SVGAGI (reference sequence). CDR3 length: 15 residues. The CDR3 DNA reads TGTGCCAGCAGTCGCCTTGGACAGGGGTTATTCGAGCAGTACTTC. It is translated as CASSRLGQGLFEQYF.

This clone was seen only a few times. V usage is TRBV6-4 and J usage is TRBJ2-2; possibly TRBD1 for D (5 bases). Germline CDR1 is MRHNA and CDR2 is SNTAGT. The CDR3 is 14 amino acids. Trimming removed 7 bases from V and 1 base from J, with 10 bases in between. The CDR3, as DNA: TGTGCCAGCAAACCGACAGTGAACACCGGGGAGCTGTTTTTT. Protein product: CASKPTVNTGELFF.

V usage is TRBV5-1 and J usage is TRBJ2-1, with TRBD1 identical over 10 bases. In germline, CDR1 is SGHRS, CDR2 YFSETQ. The CDR3 is 14 amino acids. The J segment lost 10 bases and the V segment lost 4 bases, leaving 8 bases of the junction unmatched. This CDR3 is CASSARQGASEQFF. The DNA for the CDR3 is TGCGCCAGCAGCGCCCGACAGGGGGCCAGCGAGCAGTTCTTC. The whole variable domain, remainder taken from reference TRBV5-1 and TRBJ2-1, is KAGVTQTPRYLIKTRGQQVTLSCSPISGHRSVSWYQQTPGQGLQFLFEYFSETQRNKGNFPGRFSGRQFSNSRSEMNVSTLELGDSALYLCASSARQGASEQFFGPGTRLTVL.

The chain joins TRBV11-3 to TRBJ2-5; unclear D gene. Germline V lookup: CDR1 SGHNT, CDR2 YENEEA. Trimming removed 1 base at V and 5 bases at J, with 5 bases between. This CDR3 comprises 12 residues. Here the CDR3 DNA reads TGTGCCAGCAGCTTAGGGCAGGAGACCCAGTACTTC. Translated: CASSLGQETQYF.

As concerns this clone: Sequence at one end of the junction differs from germline and may be a read error. V and J are TRBV5-1 and TRBJ2-1; D is unresolved. Germline CDR1 SGHRS, CDR2 YFSETQ. This CDR3 region has 16 residues. For the CDR3, the DNA is TGCGCCAGCAGCTTAGAGGCGGCGCCCTCCTCCAATGAGCAGTTCTTC. Translating gives CASSLEAAPSSNEQFF.

The chain uses TRBV10-3 and TRBJ2-5; D might be TRBD1 (6 bases). Trimming removed 11 bases at V and 3 bases at J, with 16 bases between. This CDR3 has 13 amino acids. Germline CDR1 is ENHRY and CDR2 is SYGVKD. The CDR3 DNA reads as TGTGCCGCAAACACAGGGCGGGAAGAGACCCAGTACTTC. It yields the protein CAANTGREETQYF.

The rearrangement joins TRBV24-1 to TRBJ1-2, with D unresolved. The ends were cut back, 4 bases at V and 3 bases at J, with 11 bases in the middle. The CDR3 loop spans 14 amino acids. In germline, CDR1 is KGHDR, CDR2 SFDVKD. DNA for the CDR3: TGTGCCACCAGTGACTTATACGGAGACTATGGCTACACCTTC. Encoded protein: CATSDLYGDYGYTF.

Comments on this clone: The same CDR3 can be traced to other DNA sequences in this sample. This rearrangement joins TRBV20-1 to TRBJ1-2, with D unresolved. Germline-derived CDR1 and CDR2 are DFQATT and SNEGSKA (reference sequence). The germline V and J ends were trimmed by 0 bases and 5 bases, with 4 bases remaining between them. The CDR3 has 11 amino acids. The CDR3 nucleotides read TGCAGTGCTAGAGATACATATGGCTACACCTTC. Translating gives CSARDTYGYTF.

J is TRBJ2-7 and V is TRBV28; TRBD2 aligns across 8 bases. Germline trimming cut 5 bases from V and 5 bases from J; bases unmatched to any gene: 8. The V gene's germline CDR1 is MDHEN and CDR2 SYDVKM. The CDR3 is 14 amino acids. CDR3 amino acids: CASSRKRELHEQYF. The CDR3 nucleotides are TGTGCCAGCAGTCGGAAGCGGGAGTTACACGAGCAGTACTTC.

As concerns this clone: Mismatch with germline at one junction end may stem from a read error. This rearrangement joins TRBV5-6 to TRBJ1-3; the D gene is possibly TRBD1 (5 bases). Germline CDR1 and CDR2: SGHDT and YYEEEE. The CDR3 is 15 amino acids. The CDR3 DNA reads TGTGCCAGCAGCTTTTCATTCGGGACTGGAAGCACCATATATTTT. As protein: CASSFSFGTGSTIYF.

The V call is TRBV11-3, the J call TRBJ2-1, with 13 bases lining up with TRBD2. Germline CDR1 is SGHNT and CDR2 is YENEEA. There are 15 residues in the CDR3. V trimming: 1 base; J trimming: 10 bases; junction bases outside the gene matches: 4. The CDR3 reads CASSLGGTSGKEQFF. DNA of the CDR3: TGTGCCAGCAGCTTAGGCGGGACTAGCGGGAAAGAGCAGTTCTTC.

The chain combines TRBV7-2 with TRBJ2-1; D remains ambiguous. In germline, CDR1 is SGHTA, CDR2 FQGNSA. V was clipped by 6 bases and J by 3 bases, with 9 bases between them. CDR3 size: 13 residues. CDR3 loop: CASRNSLYNEQFF. CDR3 in DNA: TGTGCCAGCAGAAACTCCCTCTACAATGAGCAGTTCTTC.

This chain uses TRBV5-4 with TRBJ2-7; 8 bases are shared with TRBD2. Looked up from germline, CDR1 is SGHNT and CDR2 is YYREEE (reference sequence). With V trimmed by 2 bases and J by 6 bases, 13 bases remained unmatched. The CDR3 length is 16 residues. The CDR3, as DNA: TGTGCCAGCAGCTTCCCAGCCGGGACTAGTTTCGGCGAGCAGTACTTC. It yields the protein CASSFPAGTSFGEQYF.

The V call is TRBV10-3, the J call TRBJ2-1; 15 nucleotides align to TRBD2. Germline CDR1 is ENHRY and CDR2 is SYGVKD. This CDR3 spans 16 amino acids. V trimming: 6 bases; J trimming: 3 bases; junction bases outside the gene matches: 3. CDR3 DNA sequence: TGTGCCATCAGGCCGGGACTAGCGGGAGGCTACAATGAGCAGTTCTTC. This encodes CAIRPGLAGGYNEQFF.

The chain is built from TRBV19 and TRBJ1-5; D is ambiguous. V lost 5 bases to trimming and J lost 6 bases, with 11 bases between them. Germline V gives CDR1 LNHDA, CDR2 SQIVND (reference sequence). There are 13 residues in the CDR3. The CDR3 DNA sequence: TGTGCCAGTAGTCTGAGCGGGCGTCAGCCCCAGCATTTT. Residues: CASSLSGRQPQHF.

This clone has only one observation. The V call is TRBV7-9, the J call TRBJ1-5; D remains ambiguous. V dropped 2 bases and J dropped 2 bases, with 7 bases sitting between them. The length of the CDR3 is 14 residues. Germline CDR1 is SEHNR and CDR2 is FQNEAQ (reference sequence). CDR3 region: CASSLIGGNQPQHF. For the CDR3, the DNA is TGTGCCAGCAGCTTAATCGGGGGCAATCAGCCCCAGCATTTT.

The V call is TRBV5-4, the J call TRBJ2-3; possible D gene TRBD1, 7 bases. V lost 3 bases and J lost 0, with 17 bases in between. The CDR3 runs 17 residues. Germline CDR1 and CDR2: SGHNT and YYREEE (reference sequence). The chain's CDR3 is CASSSEGQRASTDTQYF. Written as DNA, the CDR3 is TGTGCCAGCAGCTCCGAGGGACAGCGGGCGAGCACAGATACGCAGTATTTT. Variable domain in full (rest from reference TRBV5-4 and TRBJ2-3): ETGVTQSPTHLIKTRGQQVTLRCSSQSGHNTVSWYQQALGQGPQFIFQYYREEENGRGNFPPRFSGLQFPNYSSELNVNALELDDSALYLCASSSEGQRASTDTQYFGPGTRLTVL.

J is TRBJ2-2 and V is TRBV20-1; 7 bases are a match to TRBD2. The J segment lost 5 bases and the V segment lost 3 bases, leaving 9 bases of the junction unmatched. This CDR3 has 15 amino acids. Germline assignment: CDR1 DFQATT and CDR2 SNEGSKA (reference sequence). Here the CDR3 DNA reads TGCAGTGCTAGTAGGGCGGGAGTCGGGACCGGGGAGCTGTTTTTT. This sequence encodes CSASRAGVGTGELFF.

The genes are TRBV11-2 and TRBJ2-5, with no clear D. Germline CDR1 reads SGHAT; CDR2 reads FQNNGV. V was trimmed by 2 bases and J by 3 bases, leaving 10 bases between them. The CDR3 is made up of 14 amino acids. The CDR3: CASSLSAPKETQYF. The CDR3 DNA follows: TGTGCCAGCAGCTTATCCGCGCCTAAAGAGACCCAGTACTTC.

V is TRBV4-1 and J is TRBJ2-5, with D unresolved. Between the trimmed V and J ends, which lost 1 base and 2 bases, there was a span of 8 bases. The germline gives CDR1 MGHRA, CDR2 YSYEKL. This CDR3 spans 14 amino acids. The CDR3 nucleotides read TGCGCCAGCAGCCAAGTCGAGTTACAAGAGACCCAGTACTTC. Encoded protein: CASSQVELQETQYF.

The genes are TRBV6-6 and TRBJ1-4, with 9 bases lining up with TRBD1. This CDR3 is built from 14 residues. Losses at the gene ends were 6 bases for V and 7 bases for J; bases not matched to a gene: 6. The V gene's germline CDR1 is MNHNY and CDR2 SVGAGI (reference sequence). The CDR3 loop reads CASRWTGEGEKLFF. The CDR3, as DNA: TGTGCCAGCAGATGGACAGGGGAGGGTGAAAAACTGTTTTTT.